This passage covers 18 T cell receptor beta chains from one sample sequenced in a study of blood T cell repertoires in COVID-19. This table comes from immunoSEQ multiplex PCR, and its TCRdb copy is limited to in-frame clones, with some not included. The sample carries a few hundred thousand clones, 65% to 85% recorded once. Sequenced material: PBMCs or T cells enriched from blood (not recorded which). These receptors were taken from a woman in her sixties or seventies who had recovered from COVID-19.

The chain recombines TRBV7-3 with TRBJ2-3; 8 positions agree with TRBD2. This CDR3 has 15 residues. Germline V lookup: CDR1 SGHTA, CDR2 FQGTGA. V trimming: 0 bases; J trimming: 8 bases; junction bases outside the gene matches: 7. The CDR3 here is CASSLTAGGPATQYF. Written as DNA, the CDR3 is TGTGCCAGCAGCTTAACGGCGGGGGGCCCGGCTACGCAGTATTTT.

This rearrangement joins TRBV10-3 to TRBJ1-5; D not certain. Germline V gene lookup returns CDR1 ENHRY and CDR2 SYGVKD. Trimming stripped 0 bases from V and 6 bases from J, with 15 bases between. The CDR3 runs to 16 residues. The CDR3 sequence is CAISESEAGSGQPQHF. The DNA for the CDR3 is TGTGCCATCAGTGAGTCTGAGGCAGGCAGCGGTCAGCCCCAGCATTTT.

This chain's CDR3 is CASSPQPGVANEKLFF. Written as DNA, the CDR3 is TGTGCCAGCAGCCCCCAGCCGGGGGTAGCTAATGAAAAACTGTTTTTT. The genes are TRBV14 and TRBJ1-4; D might be TRBD1 (5 bases). The germline V gene encodes CDR1 SGHDN and CDR2 FVKESK. V gave up 4 bases and J gave up 3 bases, with 15 bases separating them. There are 16 residues in the CDR3.

The chain recombines TRBV10-3 with TRBJ2-3; tentatively, D is TRBD2 (6 bases). Germline V CDR1 and CDR2: ENHRY, SYGVKD. The CDR3 is 14 amino acids. The V end was cut by 8 bases, the J end by 2 bases, with 14 bases between. In DNA, the CDR3 is TGTGCCATCTCCGGGACTCCCACCACAGATACGCAGTATTTT. Translating gives CAISGTPTTDTQYF.

The J gene is TRBJ2-5, the V gene TRBV7-9, with TRBD2 identical over 7 bases. The V gene end was trimmed by 2 bases and the J gene end by 5 bases; junction bases not matched to a gene: 5. The CDR3 has 14 amino acids. Germline CDR1 reads SEHNR; CDR2 reads FQNEAQ (reference sequence). The CDR3 DNA reads TGTGCCAGCAGCTTAAGGGAGGGGACGGAGACCCAGTACTTC. This codes for CASSLREGTETQYF.

This clone appeared once. In nucleotides, the CDR3 is TGTGCCAGCAGTCTCCACGGAGGTTTGACAGATACGCAGTATTTT. Translation: CASSLHGGLTDTQYF. The chain combines TRBV7-2 with TRBJ2-3; TRBD2 is a possible D gene (5 bases). Trimming cost V 6 bases and J 3 bases, with 16 bases left between them. The CDR3 is 15 amino acids. From germline, CDR1 is SGHTA and CDR2 FQGNSA.

The rearrangement links TRBV6-5 to TRBJ1-1; 9 nucleotides align to TRBD1. Per the germline V gene, CDR1 is MNHEY and CDR2 is SVGAGI. The CDR3 contains 14 residues. V was pared by 6 bases and J by 6 bases, with 8 bases of the junction left unmatched. CDR3 sequence: CASSRGQGPAEAFF. For the CDR3, the DNA is TGTGCCAGCAGCCGGGGACAGGGCCCCGCTGAAGCTTTCTTT.

V is TRBV5-4 and J is TRBJ1-2; the match to TRBD1 covers 11 bases. The CDR3 totals 13 residues. The V segment lost 4 bases and the J segment 6 bases; nucleotides outside the gene matches: 2. CDR1 SGHNT and CDR2 YYREEE come from the germline V gene (reference sequence). CDR3 coding DNA: TGTGCCAGCAGCCCGGACAGGGGGCATGGCTACACCTTC. Its translation is CASSPDRGHGYTF.

This clone was detected a few times. The gene calls are TRBV7-9 and TRBJ1-2, with 7 bases fitting TRBD1. The CDR3 spans 16 residues. Trimming cost V 3 bases and J 3 bases; bases outside gene matches: 10. Germline CDR1 is SEHNR and CDR2 is FQNEAQ (reference sequence). CDR3 protein: CASSLGLTGKDYGYTF. CDR3 sequence (DNA): TGTGCCAGCAGCTTGGGATTGACAGGGAAGGACTATGGCTACACCTTC. The full variable domain, in which reference TRBV7-9 and TRBJ1-2 provide the parts outside the CDR3, is DTGVSQNPRHKITKRGQNVTFRCDPISEHNRLYWYRQTLGQGPEFLTYFQNEAQLEKSRLLSDRFSAERPKGSFSTLEIQRTEQGDSAMYLCASSLGLTGKDYGYTFGSGTRLTVV.

CDR3 loop: CASTGGNSNQPQHF. As DNA, the CDR3 is TGTGCCAGCACCGGAGGTAATAGCAATCAGCCCCAGCATTTT. The chain links TRBV2 to TRBJ1-5; D not certain. The CDR3 extends over 14 amino acids. Trimming removed 7 bases at V and 0 bases at J, with 10 bases between. Germline V gene data show CDR1 as SNHLY and CDR2 as FYNNEI.

The chain carries TRBV20-1 and TRBJ2-7, with 7 bases that match TRBD1. This CDR3 has 15 amino acids. Germline V lookup: CDR1 DFQATT, CDR2 SNEGSKA (reference sequence). V dropped 3 bases and J dropped 6; count of bases not matched to a gene: 14. CDR3 nucleotides: TGCAGTGCTAGTCTTGAGGCTTGGACAGGCTCCGAGCAGTACTTC. Its translation: CSASLEAWTGSEQYF.

The CDR3 sequence: CAFGWVTGTGKRPLHF. The CDR3 DNA follows: TGTGCCTTTGGTTGGGTAACCGGGACAGGAAAAAGGCCCCTCCACTTT. This chain links TRBV24-1 with TRBJ1-6; 8 bases fit TRBD1. Trimming took 12 bases from V and 13 from J; bases not matched to a gene: 22. Looked up from germline, CDR1 is KGHDR and CDR2 is SFDVKD. This CDR3 is built from 16 residues.

V and J are TRBV7-2 and TRBJ2-7, with D possibly matching TRBD2 (5 bases). Germline V gene sequence: CDR1 SGHTA, CDR2 FQGNSA. The CDR3 sequence is 15 residues long. The V end lost 4 bases, the J end lost 7 bases, and 20 bases lay between the germline ends. This chain's CDR3 is CASSSSGIGGIEQYF. The CDR3 coding sequence is TGTGCCAGCAGCTCCTCCGGGATAGGCGGCATTGAGCAGTACTTC.

The rearrangement links TRBV6-1 to TRBJ2-2; 7 nucleotides line up with TRBD2. V gave up 2 bases and J gave up 4 bases; unmatched junction bases: 4. Germline V gene data show CDR1 as MNHNS and CDR2 as SASEGT. CDR3 length equals 15 residues. The CDR3 spells CASSEPGLFTGELFF. The DNA of the CDR3 is TGTGCCAGCAGTGAACCGGGACTATTCACCGGGGAGCTGTTTTTT.

V gene TRBV5-1 combines with J gene TRBJ2-5, with D perhaps matching TRBD2 (5 bases). The germline CDR1 and CDR2 sequences are SGHRS and YFSETQ. V was cut by 4 bases and J by 5 bases, with 15 bases left in between. This CDR3 spans 14 amino acids. CDR3 sequence reads: CASSPGSVLETQYF. The CDR3 coding sequence is TGCGCCAGCAGCCCGGGATCGGTTTTGGAGACCCAGTACTTC.

The gene calls are TRBV5-4 and TRBJ2-1; no definite D call. V lost 2 bases to trimming and J lost 10 bases, with 7 bases between them. The CDR3 runs 11 residues. Germline V gene sequence: CDR1 SGHNT, CDR2 YYREEE (reference sequence). CDR3 protein: CASSFKREQFF. CDR3 nucleotides: TGTGCCAGCAGCTTTAAGAGAGAGCAGTTCTTC.

J is TRBJ2-7 and V is TRBV5-5, with D tentatively TRBD1 (5 bases). This CDR3 has 15 residues. Deletions cut 1 base from V and 4 bases from J, with 15 bases between. CDR1 and CDR2 (germline): SGHKS, YYEKEE (reference sequence). The CDR3 protein is CASSLRQGPGYEQYF. CDR3 nucleotides: TGTGCCAGCAGCTTGAGGCAGGGTCCGGGTTACGAGCAGTACTTC.

J is TRBJ1-5 and V is TRBV15; a possible D gene is TRBD1 (5 bases). Per the germline V gene, CDR1 is LNHNV and CDR2 is YYDKDF (reference sequence). CDR3 length: 15 amino acids. V lost 1 base and J 2 bases, leaving 9 bases between the germline ends. The CDR3 spells CATSRGGDGNQPQHF. DNA for the CDR3: TGTGCCACCAGCAGAGGGGGGGACGGCAATCAGCCCCAGCATTTT.